This entry lists 6 T cell receptor beta chains sequenced from one sample in a study of blood T cell repertoires in COVID-19. Repertoires were generated with immunoSEQ multiplex PCR, while TCRdb's copy carries only in-frame clones and drops some. The table includes about 45,000 clones, roughly 80% detected once. Specimen: peripheral blood. All receptors derive from a human donor in a cohort sampled during active COVID-19.

The V gene is TRBV10-1, the J gene TRBJ2-2, with TRBD2 matching over 7 bases. Per the germline V gene, CDR1 is WNHNN and CDR2 is SYGVQD (reference sequence). Germline trimming cut 2 bases from V and 7 bases from J; bases unmatched to any gene: 13. The CDR3 runs to 17 residues. The CDR3 DNA follows: TGCGCCAGCAGTGAGAATCTGGGAGCGGGAATCGACGGGGAGCTGTTTTTT. It translates to CASSENLGAGIDGELFF.

The V gene is TRBV27, the J gene TRBJ2-7; 8 nucleotides line up with TRBD1. V was clipped by 8 bases and J by 5 bases; unmatched bases: 8. The germline V gene has CDR1 MNHEY and CDR2 SMNVEV (reference sequence). CDR3 size: 13 residues. The CDR3 loop reads CASRGQGAHEQYF. CDR3 nucleotides: TGTGCCAGCCGGGGGCAGGGGGCCCACGAGCAGTACTTC.

The chain carries TRBV5-5 and TRBJ1-2, with 8 positions matching TRBD1. The trim removed 4 bases at V and 4 bases at J, leaving 12 bases unmatched. Germline V gene data show CDR1 as SGHKS and CDR2 as YYEKEE (reference sequence). The CDR3 length is 16 residues. In DNA form, the CDR3 reads TGTGCCAGCAGCCCATCAGAAGGACAGGGTCGCTATGGCTACACCTTC. It encodes CASSPSEGQGRYGYTF.

This clone was counted a few times. The V gene is TRBV7-9, the J gene TRBJ1-4; D gene ambiguous. Germline V lookup: CDR1 SEHNR, CDR2 FQNEAQ (reference sequence). Trimming pared 4 bases from V and 8 bases from J, leaving 17 bases between. The CDR3 spans 15 residues. The CDR3 here is CASSWGRVGGEKLFF. CDR3 sequence (DNA): TGTGCCAGCAGCTGGGGTAGGGTTGGAGGGGAAAAACTGTTTTTT. Based on the CDR3 plus reference TRBV7-9 and TRBJ1-4, the full variable domain is DTGVSQNPRHKITKRGQNVTFRCDPISEHNRLYWYRQTLGQGPEFLTYFQNEAQLEKSRLLSDRFSAERPKGSFSTLEIQRTEQGDSAMYLCASSWGRVGGEKLFFGSGTQLSVL.

V usage is TRBV19 and J usage is TRBJ1-2; TRBD1 matches 11 bases. The ends lost 7 bases at V and 7 bases at J; junction bases unmatched: 11. The germline V gene has CDR1 LNHDA and CDR2 SQIVND (reference sequence). This CDR3 has 15 residues. The DNA of the CDR3 is TGTGCCAGTACTCCCACGGACAGGGGGCGATCTGGCTACACCTTC. Amino acids: CASTPTDRGRSGYTF.

The chain has TRBV23-1 and TRBJ2-5; the D gene is possibly TRBD1 (5 bases). TRBV23-1 is classed as an ORF, of uncertain function. The CDR3 covers 16 residues. V lost 3 bases and J lost 1, with 15 bases in between. CDR3 region: CASSQVRQKPQETQYF. The CDR3 DNA sequence: TGCGCCAGCAGTCAGGTGCGACAGAAGCCCCAAGAGACCCAGTACTTC.